These 31 T cell receptor beta chains were all obtained from the same sample, sequenced in a study of cytomegalovirus exposure and HLA in healthy donors (dated by TCRdb to about 2017). The library was obtained by the immunoSEQ multiplex PCR assay. The multiplex PCR relied on a mix of 60 forward primers for TCR Vbeta segments and 13 reverse primers for TCR Jbeta segments. As stored in TCRdb, this immuneACCESS dataset retains in-frame rearrangements with V and J assigned. A fraction of the clones does not appear; measured against another copy, unresolved V genes explain less than half of the discrepancy, and the remainder lacks a known reason. The sample records about 180,000 clones, about 72% of which are singletons. The ten largest clones capture around 2.3% of the sample. The specimen sequenced was PBMCs. The receptors come from a human donor in good health.

This CDR3 reads CASSLLGQGGLETQYF. In DNA, the CDR3 is TGTGCCAGCAGCTTACTAGGACAGGGAGGCTTGGAGACCCAGTACTTC. This sequence joins TRBV11-2 and TRBJ2-5; 8 bases match TRBD1. This CDR3 contains 16 residues. Unmatched junction bases numbered 10, after V lost 2 bases and J lost 5 bases. Germline lookup yields CDR1 SGHAT and CDR2 FQNNGV.

This chain joins TRBV29-1 and TRBJ2-7, with D perhaps matching TRBD1 (6 bases). Looked up from germline, CDR1 is SQVTM and CDR2 is ANQGSEA. The CDR3 covers 12 residues. Trimming left V 7 bases short and J 3 bases short, with 13 bases between. CDR3 loop: CSARTGHYEQYF. CDR3 nucleotide sequence: TGCAGCGCTCGGACGGGACACTACGAGCAGTACTTC.

The V gene is TRBV30, the J gene TRBJ1-2, with 8 positions matching TRBD1. The CDR3 extends over 14 amino acids. The J segment lost 8 bases and the V segment lost 5 bases, leaving 13 bases of the junction unmatched. Germline CDR1 reads GTSNPN; CDR2 reads SVGIG (reference sequence). The CDR3 sequence is CAWGLGRGLGGYTF. The CDR3 DNA sequence: TGTGCCTGGGGTCTAGGCAGGGGGCTAGGAGGCTACACCTTC.

The chain couples TRBV7-3 to TRBJ1-1; 7 positions agree with TRBD1. V shed 2 bases, J shed 1 base, and the junction held 4 bases outside the gene matches. The CDR3 sequence is 15 residues long. Per germline, CDR1 SGHTA and CDR2 FQGTGA. CDR3 nucleotides: TGTGCCAGCAGCTTATATGGGACAGAGAACACTGAAGCTTTCTTT. Encoded protein: CASSLYGTENTEAFF.

This clone was picked up a small number of times. At one end, the junction sequence differs from germline, possibly due to a read error. The chain combines TRBV29-1 with TRBJ2-6, with D possibly being TRBD1 (5 bases). Germline V gene sequence: CDR1 SQVTM, CDR2 ANQGSEA. This CDR3 is built from 14 residues. CDR3 nucleotide sequence: TGCAGCGTAGAAGGGGCTTCTGGGGCCAACGTCCTGACTTTC. It yields the protein CSVEGASGANVLTF.

The CDR3 DNA is TGTGCCAGCAGCTTACCGCCAGGGTGCGAGCAGTACTTC. Amino acids: CASSLPPGCEQYF. V and J are TRBV7-8 and TRBJ2-7; tentative D call: TRBD1 (5 bases). The germline V gene encodes CDR1 SGHVS and CDR2 FQNEAQ. The length of the CDR3 is 13 residues. Trimming removed 2 bases from V and 6 bases from J, with 11 bases in between. The complete variable domain, with remaining parts taken from reference TRBV7-8 and TRBJ2-7, reads GAGVSQSPRYKVAKRGQDVALRCDPISGHVSLFWYQQALGQGPEFLTYFQNEAQLDKSGLPSDRFFAERPEGSVSTLKIQRTQQEDSAVYLCASSLPPGCEQYFGPGTRLTVT.

This clone has a handful of counts. The rearrangement links TRBV10-3 to TRBJ1-1, with D uncertain. This CDR3 contains 16 residues. CDR1 is ENHRY, CDR2 SYGVKD, per germline. Trimming took off 6 bases at V and 1 base at J, with 18 bases between the two ends. DNA for the CDR3: TGTGCCATCAGGTCCTTAAGGGAGGATCCGAACACTGAAGCTTTCTTT. It is translated as CAIRSLREDPNTEAFF.

This chain joins TRBV5-1 and TRBJ1-4; TRBD1 matches 7 bases. The CDR3 totals 14 residues. With 0 bases clipped from V and 10 bases from J, the junction kept 6 bases outside the gene matches. Germline CDR1 SGHRS, CDR2 YFSETQ. The DNA for the CDR3 is TGCGCCAGCAGCTTGGAGGGGGCGCAGGTAAAACTGTTTTTT. Translation gives CASSLEGAQVKLFF.

Details on this clone: Germline and junction disagree at one end, which may indicate a read error. The chain couples TRBV2 to TRBJ1-6; a weak D match, TRBD1 (5 bases). This CDR3 contains 14 residues. CDR1 is SNHLY and CDR2 is FYNNEI in the germline V gene. CDR3 region: CASREGTAGSPLHF. DNA for the CDR3: TGTGCCAGCAGAGAAGGGACCGCGGGTTCACCCCTCCACTTT.

This chain links TRBV11-1 with TRBJ1-1, with D possibly being TRBD1 (5 bases). The CDR3 length is 13 residues. Germline V gene sequence: CDR1 SGHAT, CDR2 FQDESV (reference sequence). V was clipped by 2 bases and J by 7 bases, with 11 bases between them. CDR3 loop: CASSLSATVEAFF. In nucleotides, the CDR3 is TGTGCCAGCAGCTTATCCGCGACAGTTGAAGCTTTCTTT.

The V call is TRBV6-4, the J call TRBJ2-2; D is perhaps TRBD1 (6 bases). V was clipped by 6 bases and J by 1 base, with 9 bases between them. CDR3 size: 14 residues. Germline assignment: CDR1 MRHNA and CDR2 SNTAGT. The CDR3 spells CASSPTGNTGELFF. In DNA form, the CDR3 reads TGTGCCAGCAGCCCGACAGGGAACACCGGGGAGCTGTTTTTT.

This CDR3 is CASSYPQTGPNTEAFF. In DNA, the CDR3 is TGTGCCAGCAGTTACCCCCAGACAGGGCCTAACACTGAAGCTTTCTTT. V gene TRBV6-5 combines with J gene TRBJ1-1; 7 bases agree with TRBD1. The germline CDR1 and CDR2 sequences are MNHEY and SVGAGI. The CDR3 length is 16 residues. The ends lost 2 bases at V and 2 bases at J; junction bases unmatched: 8.

This chain connects TRBV7-9 to TRBJ1-4, with D possibly TRBD1 on 5 matching bases. The CDR3 has 14 residues. V lost 5 bases and J lost 1, with 8 bases in between. The germline gives CDR1 SEHNR, CDR2 FQNEAQ (reference sequence). The CDR3 coding sequence is TGTGCCAGCAGCCGACAGCTAACTAATGAAAAACTGTTTTTT. Its translation: CASSRQLTNEKLFF.

The genes are TRBV6-5 and TRBJ1-1, with 10 bases lining up with TRBD1. Per the germline V gene, CDR1 is MNHEY and CDR2 is SVGAGI. The CDR3 consists of 14 residues. Germline trimming cut 5 bases from V and 11 bases from J; bases unmatched to any gene: 11. CDR3 residues: CASSQIGTGESAFF. The CDR3 DNA follows: TGTGCCAGCAGTCAAATCGGGACAGGGGAGAGTGCTTTCTTT.

The V and J genes are TRBV6-6 and TRBJ2-1, with unresolved D. V lost 2 bases to trimming and J lost 8 bases, with 7 bases between them. Germline CDR1 MNHNY, CDR2 SVGAGI (reference sequence). The length of the CDR3 is 12 residues. The CDR3 region is CASSYTVDEQFF. For the CDR3, the DNA is TGTGCCAGCAGTTACACGGTGGATGAGCAGTTCTTC.

V is TRBV29-1 and J is TRBJ2-2, with a possible D match to TRBD2 (7 bases). The V and J ends lost 3 bases and 4 bases respectively, with 9 bases between them. The germline V gene has CDR1 SQVTM and CDR2 ANQGSEA. CDR3 length: 13 residues. As DNA, the CDR3 is TGCAGCGTTGATAGGGGGGGCACCGGGGAGCTGTTTTTT. This translates into CSVDRGGTGELFF.

On this clone itself: Other DNA sequences in the same sample also yield this CDR3. This chain connects TRBV5-1 to TRBJ2-1, with D possibly matching TRBD1 (5 bases). Germline V CDR1 and CDR2: SGHRS, YFSETQ. The CDR3 is 14 amino acids. Trimming pared 0 bases from V and 3 bases from J, leaving 7 bases between. CDR3 nucleotides: TGCGCCAGCAGCTTGGGAGACAGCTACAATGAGCAGTTCTTC. Amino acids: CASSLGDSYNEQFF.

The chain employs TRBV19 and TRBJ2-1, with TRBD2 matching 13 bases. The V gene end was trimmed by 3 bases and the J gene end by 3 bases; junction bases not matched to a gene: 2. This CDR3 region has 16 residues. Germline assignment: CDR1 LNHDA and CDR2 SQIVND (reference sequence). The CDR3 is CASSMGLAGNYNEQFF. The DNA of the CDR3 is TGTGCCAGTAGTATGGGACTAGCGGGGAACTACAATGAGCAGTTCTTC.

This clone occurred a few times. The V call is TRBV4-1, the J call TRBJ1-6; tentatively, D is TRBD1 (6 bases). CDR1 and CDR2 (germline): MGHRA, YSYEKL. The CDR3 covers 21 residues. The V end was cut by 0 bases, the J end by 0 bases, with 21 bases between. The CDR3 DNA reads as TGCGCCAGCAGCCAAGATTCGTACGTAGGGGGGACTAGCTCCTATAATTCACCCCTCCACTTT. This translates into CASSQDSYVGGTSSYNSPLHF.

The gene calls are TRBV28 and TRBJ2-1; D is possibly TRBD2 (6 bases). CDR3 length equals 15 residues. CDR1 and CDR2 from the germline V gene are MDHEN and SYDVKM. The V gene lost 7 bases and the J gene lost 4 bases, with 17 bases spanning the gap. In DNA form, the CDR3 reads TGTGCCAGCACCTCGCGGCGGGGCAGATACAATGAGCAGTTCTTC. This gives the protein CASTSRRGRYNEQFF.

V and J are TRBV30 and TRBJ1-1; perhaps TRBD1 as D (6 bases). The CDR3 spans 13 residues. The V gene lost 3 bases and the J gene lost 1 base, with 9 bases spanning the gap. The V gene's germline CDR1 is GTSNPN and CDR2 SVGIG (reference sequence). The CDR3 region is CAWRWGQNTEAFF. The DNA for the CDR3 is TGTGCCTGGAGATGGGGACAGAACACTGAAGCTTTCTTT.

This clone was seen more than once but under ten times. The chain has TRBV18 and TRBJ1-1, with 8 positions matching TRBD1. The CDR3 spans 14 residues. The germline CDR1 and CDR2 sequences are KGHSH and LQKENI. With 6 bases clipped from V and 1 base from J, the junction kept 4 bases outside the gene matches. The CDR3 bases are TGTGCCAGCTCTCAGGGGGCGGCGAACACTGAAGCTTTCTTT. The encoded protein is CASSQGAANTEAFF.

The chain has TRBV5-1 and TRBJ1-1; D unresolved. CDR1 is SGHRS and CDR2 is YFSETQ in the germline V gene. V was cut by 2 bases and J by 3 bases, with 8 bases left in between. The CDR3 has 13 residues. The CDR3 spells CASSFPGDTEAFF. The CDR3, as DNA: TGCGCCAGCAGCTTCCCCGGGGACACTGAAGCTTTCTTT. Supplemented by reference TRBV5-1 and TRBJ1-1, the full variable domain reads KAGVTQTPRYLIKTRGQQVTLSCSPISGHRSVSWYQQTPGQGLQFLFEYFSETQRNKGNFPGRFSGRQFSNSRSEMNVSTLELGDSALYLCASSFPGDTEAFFGQGTRLTVV.

This chain connects TRBV5-5 to TRBJ1-2; 7 bases line up with TRBD1. The germline V gene has CDR1 SGHKS and CDR2 YYEKEE (reference sequence). The CDR3 covers 15 residues. V was clipped by 2 bases and J by 2 bases; unmatched bases: 6. The CDR3 loop reads CASSFQGVGNYGYTF. The CDR3 DNA is TGTGCCAGCAGCTTCCAGGGGGTTGGGAACTATGGCTACACCTTC.

This clone was counted only a few times. The chain joins TRBV25-1 to TRBJ1-1, with 9 bases identical to TRBD1. From germline, CDR1 is MGHDK and CDR2 SYGVNS. V lost 4 bases and J lost 1; bases outside the gene matches: 13. The CDR3 runs 18 residues. The CDR3 reads CASSVRDRVFDSNTEAFF. In DNA form, the CDR3 reads TGTGCCAGCAGTGTCCGGGACAGGGTTTTTGACTCGAACACTGAAGCTTTCTTT. Full variable domain (missing parts from reference TRBV25-1 and TRBJ1-1): EADIYQTPRYLVIGTGKKITLECSQTMGHDKMYWYQQDPGMELHLIHYSYGVNSTEKGDLSSESTVSRIRTEHFPLTLESARPSHTSQYLCASSVRDRVFDSNTEAFFGQGTRLTVV.

The J gene is TRBJ2-1, the V gene TRBV10-3; possible D gene TRBD2, 6 bases. Germline CDR1 and CDR2: ENHRY and SYGVKD. The CDR3 is 13 residues long. V lost 7 bases, J lost 6 bases, and 13 bases lay in between. The CDR3, as DNA: TGTGCCATCACTGCGGGGTTAAGCAATGAGCAGTTCTTC. This sequence encodes CAITAGLSNEQFF.

This clone has a handful of counts. The J gene is TRBJ2-3, the V gene TRBV27; D might be TRBD1 (6 bases). The CDR3 has 18 residues. The germline CDR1 and CDR2 sequences are MNHEY and SMNVEV (reference sequence). The germline V and J ends were trimmed by 5 bases and 0 bases, with 21 bases remaining between them. CDR3 nucleotides: TGTGCCAGCAGTCCCGCTATGGGGGCCACAATTAGCACAGATACGCAGTATTTT. Its translation is CASSPAMGATISTDTQYF.

The chain has TRBV19 and TRBJ1-1; 7 nucleotides agree with TRBD1. The length of the CDR3 is 15 residues. Per germline, CDR1 LNHDA and CDR2 SQIVND (reference sequence). V shed 7 bases and J 1 base; nucleotides not matched to a gene: 9. CDR3 sequence reads: CASTAWGQTNTEAFF. The CDR3 bases are TGTGCCAGTACAGCTTGGGGACAGACGAACACTGAAGCTTTCTTT.

The chain employs TRBV27 and TRBJ2-5; 7 nucleotides align to TRBD1. Germline assignment: CDR1 MNHEY and CDR2 SMNVEV (reference sequence). The junction had 8 bases not matched to a gene; V was cut back by 2 bases and J by 2 bases. The CDR3 loop spans 16 amino acids. CDR3 DNA sequence: TGTGCCAGCAGTTTAAGGGGACAGCCACGGCAAGAGACCCAGTACTTC. Its translation is CASSLRGQPRQETQYF.

The rearrangement links TRBV13 to TRBJ2-7; D might be TRBD1 (6 bases). With 6 bases removed from V and 1 base from J, the gap between germline ends came to 10 bases. Germline loops: CDR1 PRHDT, CDR2 FYEKMQ (reference sequence). The length of the CDR3 is 13 residues. The CDR3 is CASRRTASYEQYF. The CDR3 DNA follows: TGTGCCAGCAGGCGGACAGCATCCTACGAGCAGTACTTC.

The chain is built from TRBV9 and TRBJ2-3, with 10 bases aligning to TRBD1. The CDR3 covers 16 residues. Germline V gene lookup returns CDR1 SGDLS and CDR2 YYNGEE. Trimming took 1 base from V and 1 from J; bases not matched to a gene: 3. The CDR3 coding sequence is TGTGCCAGCAGCGTATTCGGGACAGGGGGCACAGATACGCAGTATTTT. Its protein product is CASSVFGTGGTDTQYF.